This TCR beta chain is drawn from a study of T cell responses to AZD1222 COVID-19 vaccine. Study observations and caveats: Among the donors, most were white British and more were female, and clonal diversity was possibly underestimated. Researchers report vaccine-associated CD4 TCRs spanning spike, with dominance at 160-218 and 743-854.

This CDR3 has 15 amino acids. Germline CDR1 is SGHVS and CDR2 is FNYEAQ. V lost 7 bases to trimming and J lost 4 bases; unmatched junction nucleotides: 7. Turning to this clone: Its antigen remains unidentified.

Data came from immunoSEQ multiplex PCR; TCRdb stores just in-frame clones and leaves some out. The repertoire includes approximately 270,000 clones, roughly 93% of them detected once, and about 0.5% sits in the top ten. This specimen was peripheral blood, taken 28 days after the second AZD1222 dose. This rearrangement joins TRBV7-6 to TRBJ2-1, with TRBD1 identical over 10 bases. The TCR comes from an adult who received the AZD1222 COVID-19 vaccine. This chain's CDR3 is CASNSGQGTYNEQFF. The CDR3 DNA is TGTGCCAGCAACTCGGGACAGGGGACGTACAATGAGCAGTTCTTC.